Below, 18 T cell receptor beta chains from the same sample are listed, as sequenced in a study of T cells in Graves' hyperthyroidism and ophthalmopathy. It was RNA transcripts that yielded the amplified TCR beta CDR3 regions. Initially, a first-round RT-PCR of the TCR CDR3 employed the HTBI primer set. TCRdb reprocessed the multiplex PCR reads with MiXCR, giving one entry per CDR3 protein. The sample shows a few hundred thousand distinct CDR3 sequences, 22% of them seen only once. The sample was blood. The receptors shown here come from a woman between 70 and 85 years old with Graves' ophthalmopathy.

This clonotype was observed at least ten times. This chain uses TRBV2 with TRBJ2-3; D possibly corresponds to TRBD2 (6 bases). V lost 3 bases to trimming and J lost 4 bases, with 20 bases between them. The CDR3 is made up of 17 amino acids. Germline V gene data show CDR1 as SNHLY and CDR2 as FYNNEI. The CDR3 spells CASSDGRGAGRADTQYF. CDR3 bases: TGTGCCAGCAGTGACGGCCGTGGGGCGGGACGAGCAGATACGCAGTATTTT. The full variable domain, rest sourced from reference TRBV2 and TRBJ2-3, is EPEVTQTPSHQVTQMGQEVILRCVPISNHLYFYWYRQILGQKVEFLVSFYNNEISEKSEIFDDQFSVERPDGSNFTLKIRSTKLEDSAMYFCASSDGRGAGRADTQYFGPGTRLTVL.

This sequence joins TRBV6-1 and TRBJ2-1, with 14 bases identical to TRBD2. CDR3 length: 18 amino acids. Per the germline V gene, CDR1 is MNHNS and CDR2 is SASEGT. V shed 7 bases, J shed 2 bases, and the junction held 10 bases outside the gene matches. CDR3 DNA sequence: TGTGCCAGCACCCCCGAGGGGGGACTAGCGGGAGCCTACAATGAGCAGTTCTTC. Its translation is CASTPEGGLAGAYNEQFF.

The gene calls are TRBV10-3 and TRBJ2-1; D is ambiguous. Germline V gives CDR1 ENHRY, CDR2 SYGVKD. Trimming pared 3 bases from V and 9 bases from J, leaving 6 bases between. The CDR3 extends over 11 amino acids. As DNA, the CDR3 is TGTGCCATCAGTGACTTGGGTGAGCAGTTCTTC. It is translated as CAISDLGEQFF.

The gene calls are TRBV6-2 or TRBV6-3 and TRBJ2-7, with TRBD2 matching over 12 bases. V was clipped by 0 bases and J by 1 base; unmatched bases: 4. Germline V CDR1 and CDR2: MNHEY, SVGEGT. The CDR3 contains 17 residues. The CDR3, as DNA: TGTGCCAGCAGTTACTCGACTAGCGGGAGTTCATCCTACGAGCAGTACTTC. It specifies CASSYSTSGSSSYEQYF.

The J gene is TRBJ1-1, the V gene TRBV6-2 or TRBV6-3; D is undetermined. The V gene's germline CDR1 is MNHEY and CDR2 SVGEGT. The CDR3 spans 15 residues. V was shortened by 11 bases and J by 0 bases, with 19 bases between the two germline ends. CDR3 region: CAGTRQSGLNTEAFF. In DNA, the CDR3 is TGTGCCGGCACCCGGCAGAGCGGCCTGAACACTGAAGCTTTCTTT.

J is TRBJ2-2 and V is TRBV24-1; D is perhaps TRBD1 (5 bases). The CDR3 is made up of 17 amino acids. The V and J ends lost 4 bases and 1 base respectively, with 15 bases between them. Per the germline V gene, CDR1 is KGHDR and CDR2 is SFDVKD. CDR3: CATSDPDILMNTGELFF. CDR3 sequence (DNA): TGTGCCACCAGTGACCCGGACATCCTGATGAACACCGGGGAGCTGTTTTTT.

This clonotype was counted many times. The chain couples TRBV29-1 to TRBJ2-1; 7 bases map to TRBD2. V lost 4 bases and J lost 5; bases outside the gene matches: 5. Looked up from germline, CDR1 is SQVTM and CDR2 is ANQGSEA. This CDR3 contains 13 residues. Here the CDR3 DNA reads TGCAGCGTTGCTCGGGACTACAACAATGAGCAGTTCTTC. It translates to CSVARDYNNEQFF.

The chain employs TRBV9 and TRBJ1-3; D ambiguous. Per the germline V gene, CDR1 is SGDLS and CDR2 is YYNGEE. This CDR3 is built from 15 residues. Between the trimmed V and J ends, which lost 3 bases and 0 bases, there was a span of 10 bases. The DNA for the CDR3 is TGTGCCAGCAGCGCATATCTCAACTCTGGAAACACCATATATTTT. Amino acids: CASSAYLNSGNTIYF.

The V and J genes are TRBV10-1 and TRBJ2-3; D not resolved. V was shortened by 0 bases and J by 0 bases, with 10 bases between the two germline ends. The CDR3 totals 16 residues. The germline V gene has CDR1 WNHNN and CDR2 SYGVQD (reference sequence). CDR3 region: CASSESKDPSTDTQYF. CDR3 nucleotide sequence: TGCGCCAGCAGTGAGTCTAAGGATCCTAGCACAGATACGCAGTATTTT.

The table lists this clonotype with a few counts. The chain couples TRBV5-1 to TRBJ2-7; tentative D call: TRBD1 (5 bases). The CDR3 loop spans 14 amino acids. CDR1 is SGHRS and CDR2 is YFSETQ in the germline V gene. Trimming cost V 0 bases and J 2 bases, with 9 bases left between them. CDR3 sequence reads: CASSLEAGTYEQYF. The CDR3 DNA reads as TGCGCCAGCAGCTTGGAGGCAGGGACCTACGAGCAGTACTTC.

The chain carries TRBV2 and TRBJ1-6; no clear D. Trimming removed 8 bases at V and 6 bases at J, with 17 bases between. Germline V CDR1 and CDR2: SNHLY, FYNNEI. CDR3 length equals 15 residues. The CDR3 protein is CASASAPTLNSPLHF. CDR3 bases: TGTGCCAGCGCTTCGGCTCCAACCCTTAATTCACCCCTCCACTTT.

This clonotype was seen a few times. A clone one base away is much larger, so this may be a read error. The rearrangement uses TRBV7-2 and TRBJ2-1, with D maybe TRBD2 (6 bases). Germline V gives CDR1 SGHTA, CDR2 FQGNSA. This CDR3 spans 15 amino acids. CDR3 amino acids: CASSLTSQAYNEQLF. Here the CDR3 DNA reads TGTGCCAGCAGCCTCACTAGCCAGGCCTACAATGAGCAGCTCTTC.

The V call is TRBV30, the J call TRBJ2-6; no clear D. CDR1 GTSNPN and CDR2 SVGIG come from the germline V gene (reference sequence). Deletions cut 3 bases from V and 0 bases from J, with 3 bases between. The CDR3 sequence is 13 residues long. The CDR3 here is CAWRNSGANVLTF. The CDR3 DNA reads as TGTGCCTGGAGAAACTCTGGGGCCAACGTCCTGACTTTC.

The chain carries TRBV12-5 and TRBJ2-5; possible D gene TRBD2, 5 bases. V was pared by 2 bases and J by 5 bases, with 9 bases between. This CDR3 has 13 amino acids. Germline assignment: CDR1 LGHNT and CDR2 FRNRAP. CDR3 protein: CASGLSPGETQYF. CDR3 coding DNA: TGTGCTAGTGGTTTGAGTCCGGGGGAGACCCAGTACTTC.

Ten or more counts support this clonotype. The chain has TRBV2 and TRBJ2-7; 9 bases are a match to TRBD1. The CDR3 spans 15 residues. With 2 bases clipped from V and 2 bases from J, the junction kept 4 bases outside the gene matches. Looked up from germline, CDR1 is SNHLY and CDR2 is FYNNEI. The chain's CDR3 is CASSELGQGAYEQYF. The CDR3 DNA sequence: TGTGCCAGCAGTGAACTGGGACAGGGAGCCTACGAGCAGTACTTC.

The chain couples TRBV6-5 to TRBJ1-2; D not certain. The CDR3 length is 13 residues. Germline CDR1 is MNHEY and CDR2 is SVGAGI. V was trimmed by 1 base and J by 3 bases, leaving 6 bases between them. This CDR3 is CASSYWAYYGYTF. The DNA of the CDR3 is TGTGCCAGCAGTTACTGGGCCTACTATGGCTACACCTTC.

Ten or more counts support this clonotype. The CDR3 loop is CASSPSGGNYEQYF. The CDR3 DNA follows: TGTGCCAGCAGTCCCTCGGGGGGCAACTACGAGCAGTACTTC. The chain couples TRBV28 to TRBJ2-7; D may be TRBD2 (7 bases). Trimming took off 5 bases at V and 3 bases at J, with 14 bases between the two ends. This CDR3 region has 14 residues. Per germline, CDR1 MDHEN and CDR2 SYDVKM.

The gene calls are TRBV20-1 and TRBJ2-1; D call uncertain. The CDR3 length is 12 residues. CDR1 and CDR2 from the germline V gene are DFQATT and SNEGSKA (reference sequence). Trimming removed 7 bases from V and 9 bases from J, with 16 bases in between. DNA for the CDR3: TGCAGTGTTCGCTCGTTGGGTACTGAGCAGTTCTTC. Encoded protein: CSVRSLGTEQFF.